This T cell receptor beta chain was identified during a study of blood T cell repertoires in COVID-19. Looking at the study overall: There were acute and convalescent COVID-19 samples, and they came from the United States, Italy and Spain. PBMCs, B-cell-depleted T cells, or T cells were the source of the cDNA or gDNA that made up the material.

The sample holds one count of this clone. In the source study's methods: Reference gene primer amplification gave nucleated cell count estimates. Assay used: immunoSEQ multiplex PCR; TCRdb lists only in-frame clones, some missing. The V and J calls and the clone size are those of that table, but D and trimming were determined from the DNA. The top ten clones hold approximately 2.7% of a sample with 250,000 or so clones, approximately 89% of them seen once. Individuals drawn from 24 US areas were roughly 18 to 95 years old. V was pared by 1 base and J by 6 bases, with 10 bases between. Germline values: CDR1 MNHEY, CDR2 SMNVEV (reference sequence). The CDR3 consists of 13 residues.

This receptor was identified in a man aged 35 to 55 who had been exposed to COVID-19. The J gene is TRBJ2-7, the V gene TRBV27; D may be TRBD1 (6 bases). Material: PBMCs or T cells enriched from blood (not recorded which). Here the CDR3 DNA reads TGTGCCAGCAGTTTATACAGGGAAGGCGAGCAGTACTTC. It specifies CASSLYREGEQYF.